These 2 T cell receptor beta chains were all obtained from the same sample, sequenced in a study of T cell repertoires in cytomegalovirus infection. MiXCR, run by TCRdb on the reads, gives a single entry per CDR3 protein. Found here are hundreds of thousands of distinct CDR3 sequences, roughly 22% of them singletons; the top ten hold 15% to 20%. The sequenced sample was CD8+ T cells from PBMCs. These receptors all come from a human donor in good health (CMV status not recorded). Some clones in this sample may be carry-over from other donors' samples.

Of note for this clonotype: A read error may account for a junction end that differs from germline. CDR3: CACSLFFQSGANVLTF. The CDR3 nucleotides read TGTGCCTGCAGTTTATTTTTTCAGTCTGGGGCCAACGTCCTGACTTTC. This chain uses TRBV28 with TRBJ2-6; no definite D call. Germline CDR1 MDHEN, CDR2 SYDVKM. The length of the CDR3 is 16 residues. Complete variable domain (other parts from reference TRBV28 and TRBJ2-6): DVKVTQSSRYLVKRTGEKVFLECVQDMDHENMFWYRQDPGLGLRLIYFSYDVKMKEKGDIPEGYSVSREKKERFSLILESASTNQTSMYLCACSLFFQSGANVLTFGAGSRLTVL.

This clonotype was recorded many times. This chain uses TRBV7-9 with TRBJ2-7, with 7 bases matching TRBD2. J gave up 3 bases and V 5 bases, and 7 bases lay outside the gene matches. The germline V gene encodes CDR1 SEHNR and CDR2 FQNEAQ (reference sequence). This CDR3 is built from 14 residues. For the CDR3, the DNA is TGTGCCAGCAGCCGGGGGGTGACGAACTACGAGCAGTACTTC. This encodes CASSRGVTNYEQYF.